Listed below are T cell receptor beta chains from one sample, sequenced in a study of CD8 T cells in ankylosing spondylitis. Via MiXCR, TCRdb re-called the 5' RACE reads, giving one row per CDR3 protein. The sample records some 100,000 distinct CDR3 sequences, roughly 8.7% being singletons. Sequenced: blood, either unsorted or a sorted T cell fraction (not recorded which). The receptor set was obtained from a male donor with ankylosing spondylitis or in good health (not recorded which). CDR3s include the opening cysteine and the closing phenylalanine or tryptophan. D genes are given only for firm matches. Size tells how often a clone was seen (once, few, many) or the class of an expanded clone, and some rows leave it out.

J gene	clone size	D gene	V gene	CDR3 protein	CDR3 DNA
TRBJ2-1	many	TRBD1	TRBV19	CASSPFGRGINNEQFF	TGTGCCAGTAGTCCCTTTGGCAGGGGGATTAACAATGAGCAGTTCTTC
TRBJ2-1	many	NA	TRBV12-3/TRBV12-4	CASSLGGGSYNEQFF	TGTGCCAGCAGTTTGGGCGGTGGCTCCTACAATGAGCAGTTCTTC
TRBJ2-7	NA	NA	TRBV7-2	CASSLGSTHYEQYF	TGTGCCAGCAGCTTAGGATCCACTCACTACGAGCAGTACTTC
TRBJ2-1	NA	NA	TRBV19	CASRTGLSYNEQFF	TGTGCCAGTAGGACAGGTCTTTCCTACAATGAGCAGTTCTTC
TRBJ1-3	many	NA	TRBV6-5	CASTDFSGNTIYF	TGTGCCAGCACGGACTTCTCTGGAAACACCATATATTTT
TRBJ1-4	many	NA	TRBV14	CASSQGYGTNEKLFF	TGTGCCAGCAGCCAAGGCTACGGGACAAACGAAAAACTGTTTTTT
TRBJ1-1	many	TRBD1	TRBV18	CASSQNRGPAFF	TGTGCCAGCTCTCAAAACAGGGGGCCAGCTTTCTTT
TRBJ2-7	many	NA	TRBV5-1	CASSLGVGGEQYF	TGCGCCAGCAGCTTGGGAGTTGGCGGCGAGCAGTACTTC
TRBJ2-2	many	NA	TRBV30	CAWKAVSTGELFF	TGTGCCTGGAAGGCGGTGTCCACCGGGGAGCTGTTTTTT
TRBJ2-7	many	TRBD1	TRBV4-2	CASSQAGTGGYEQYF	TGTGCCAGCAGCCAAGCCGGGACAGGGGGCTACGAGCAGTACTTC
TRBJ2-3	many	NA	TRBV9	CASSVDAITDTQYF	TGTGCCAGCAGCGTAGATGCCATCACGGATACGCAGTATTTT
TRBJ2-2	many	NA	TRBV4-1	CASSQPGRGSGELFF	TGCGCCAGCAGCCAACCGGGTCGGGGATCCGGGGAGCTGTTTTTT
TRBJ1-2	many	NA	TRBV20-1	CSARNHDYGYTF	TGCAGTGCTAGAAATCACGATTATGGCTACACCTTC
TRBJ2-3	NA	NA	TRBV7-3	CAGSFVAESTDTQYF	TGTGCCGGCAGCTTTGTGGCGGAAAGCACAGATACGCAGTATTTT
TRBJ1-2	NA	NA	TRBV5-6	CASSLGVTAPNYGYTF	TGTGCCAGCAGCTTGGGGGTGACCGCTCCTAACTATGGCTACACCTTC
TRBJ2-1	many	NA	TRBV20-1	CSARRRTSWEQFF	TGCAGTGCTAGACGTCGGACCTCCTGGGAGCAGTTCTTC
TRBJ1-6	NA	TRBD1	TRBV20-1	CSADPGQGARNSPLHF	TGCAGTGCTGATCCGGGACAGGGGGCTCGCAATTCACCCCTCCACTTT
TRBJ2-1	NA	TRBD2	TRBV6-2/TRBV6-3	CASSYMTSGKTSSYNEQFF	TGTGCCAGCAGTTATATGACCAGCGGGAAGACTAGCTCCTACAATGAGCAGTTCTTC
TRBJ2-4	many	NA	TRBV12-3/TRBV12-4	CASRGAGSSWYF	TGTGCCAGCAGGGGAGCCGGCTCATCATGGTACTTC
TRBJ1-5	many	NA	TRBV4-3	CASSPSLSPMHPQHF	TGCGCCAGCAGCCCATCGCTGAGCCCCATGCATCCCCAGCATTTT
TRBJ2-3	many	NA	TRBV29-1	CSGEAGGEQYF	TGCAGCGGGGAAGCCGGAGGTGAGCAGTATTTT
TRBJ2-1	many	NA	TRBV5-1	CASSLSLGGYNEQFF	TGCGCCAGCAGCTTGAGTCTTGGAGGCTACAATGAGCAGTTCTTC
TRBJ1-3	NA	NA	TRBV4-2	CASSQLGGTPGNTIYF	TGTGCCAGCAGCCAATTGGGGGGGACCCCTGGAAACACCATATATTTT
TRBJ2-3	many	NA	TRBV20-1	CSARDSRATDTQYF	TGCAGTGCTAGAGACTCTCGTGCGACAGATACGCAGTATTTT
TRBJ2-1	few	TRBD2	TRBV4-2	CASSQQRTSGESLFF	TGTGCCAGCAGCCAACAGAGGACTAGCGGGGAGAGTCTGTTCTTC
TRBJ1-1	many	NA	TRBV6-1	CASSRKGTNTEAFF	TGTGCCAGCAGCCGTAAAGGGACGAACACTGAAGCTTTCTTT
TRBJ2-1	NA	TRBD2	TRBV7-6	CASSFGTSSTRGYNEQFF	TGTGCCAGCAGCTTCGGGACTAGCAGCACGAGGGGGTACAATGAGCAGTTCTTC
TRBJ1-1	many	NA	TRBV12-3/TRBV12-4	CASSFQGWSTEAFF	TGTGCCAGCAGTTTCCAGGGATGGTCCACTGAAGCTTTCTTT
TRBJ1-5	few	TRBD1	TRBV11-2	CASSDRTGGPYSNQPQHF	TGTGCCAGCAGCGATCGGACAGGGGGGCCTTATAGCAATCAGCCCCAGCATTTT
TRBJ2-7	NA	TRBD2	TRBV7-9	CASSSSGKTKKKYEQYF	TGTGCCAGCAGCTCTAGCGGGAAGACCAAAAAAAAATACGAGCAGTACTTC
TRBJ2-5	NA	TRBD2	TRBV3-1	CASTRGGGGARGETQYF	TGTGCCTCCACCCGAGGCGGCGGGGGGGCCCGAGGGGAGACCCAGTACTTC
TRBJ1-1	many	NA	TRBV20-1	CSARSGQQNTEAFF	TGCAGTGCTAGATCAGGACAGCAGAACACTGAAGCTTTCTTT
TRBJ2-1	many	NA	TRBV6-2/TRBV6-3	CASSPSGGNEQFF	TGTGCCAGCAGCCCGAGCGGAGGCAATGAGCAGTTCTTC
TRBJ2-7	few	NA	TRBV7-9	CASSQTSYEQYF	TGTGCCAGCAGCCAGACATCCTACGAGCAGTACTTC
TRBJ2-2	many	TRBD1	TRBV5-6	CASSWGQVYTGELFF	TGTGCCAGCAGCTGGGGACAGGTGTACACCGGGGAGCTGTTTTTT
TRBJ2-1	many	NA	TRBV20-1	CSARDHNSYNEQFF	TGCAGTGCTAGAGATCACAACTCCTACAATGAGCAGTTCTTC
TRBJ1-1	NA	TRBD1	TRBV7-2	CASSLTGGYTEAFF	TGTGCCAGCAGCTTGACAGGGGGATACACTGAAGCTTTCTTT
TRBJ2-4	many	TRBD2	TRBV15	CATSRDWTSGGKNIQYF	TGTGCCACCAGCAGAGATTGGACTAGCGGAGGGAAAAACATTCAGTACTTC